A single T cell receptor (beta chain) is shown here with its context. The sample belongs to a study of blood T cell repertoires in COVID-19. The germline V gene has CDR1 SNHLY and CDR2 FYNNEI. The CDR3 loop spans 13 amino acids. V lost 7 bases to trimming and J lost 4 bases, with 13 bases between them. TCRdb's copy holds only in-frame clones and misses some; the assay was immunoSEQ multiplex PCR. Altogether 150,000 to 200,000 clones are present, 75% to 85% being singletons, with the ten largest covering roughly 11%. The origin of this receptor is a human donor in a cohort sampled during active COVID-19. The V and J genes are TRBV2 and TRBJ1-2, with TRBD1 as a possible D gene (6 bases). Sequences were obtained from peripheral blood. CDR3 region: CASNAAGAYGYTF. The CDR3 DNA reads TGTGCCAGCAACGCAGCGGGGGCCTATGGCTACACCTTC.